The T cell receptor beta chain under discussion was sequenced for a study of blood T cell repertoires in COVID-19. Study in general: Sites across the United States, Italy and Spain contributed samples from acute and convalescent COVID-19.

Authors' data handling: By means of reference gene primer amplification, nucleated cell counts were estimated. TCRdb's copy holds only in-frame clones and misses some; the assay was immunoSEQ multiplex PCR. The V and J calls and clone size were taken over from that table, and D and trimming were inferred from the DNA. Counted here are about 220,000 clones, 70% to 90% occurring once; the ten biggest clones make up 2% to 3%. CDR3 length: 14 amino acids. V was pared by 3 bases and J by 5 bases, with 11 bases between. Germline-derived CDR1 and CDR2 are SEHNR and FQNEAQ (reference sequence). The gene calls are TRBV7-9 and TRBJ1-5; possibly TRBD1 for D (6 bases). The clonotype comes from a woman in her 70s with COVID-19, enrolled during active disease. Material for sequencing was peripheral blood. In DNA, the CDR3 is TGTGCCAGCAGCTTGGGACAACCAGATCAGCCCCAGCATTTT. Residues: CASSLGQPDQPQHF.